This TCR beta chain emerged from a study of T cell repertoires in ileal Crohn's disease. Repertoires were generated with immunoSEQ multiplex PCR, while TCRdb's copy carries only in-frame clones and drops some. The sample carries about 12,000 clones, around 76% recorded once. The TCR was taken from an adult with Crohn's disease. Input material: ileal tissue.

For the CDR3, the DNA is TGTGCAACCAGGGGCGGCATTAGGAATGAGCAGTTCTTC. Its translation: CATRGGIRNEQFF. The chain couples TRBV11-2 to TRBJ2-1; tentatively, D is TRBD1 (6 bases). Germline V gene lookup returns CDR1 SGHAT and CDR2 FQNNGV. This CDR3 has 13 residues.